This record concerns one T cell receptor beta chain sequence. This sample is drawn from a study of blood T cell repertoires in COVID-19. Study context: COVID-19 samples collected from the United States, Italy and Spain covered acute and convalescent phases. In each case, the material was cDNA or gDNA derived from T cells, B-cell-depleted T cells, or PBMCs.

In the original workflow: The authors estimated nucleated cell counts from reference gene primer amplification. Clones were sequenced by immunoSEQ multiplex PCR, and TCRdb holds only the in-frame ones, with some missing. That table supplies the V and J calls and clone size; D and trimming were determined from the DNA. The sample comprises over 200,000 clones, 89% of which are singletons, and about 5% rests with the top ten. The specimen was peripheral blood. The TCR sequence derives from a woman in her 40s with acute or convalescent COVID-19.

The CDR3 DNA reads as TGTGCCAGCAGCCCGACCGACGGCGGGCAAGAGACCCAGTACTTC. Translating it yields CASSPTDGGQETQYF. The chain joins TRBV11-1 to TRBJ2-5; tentatively, D is TRBD2 (5 bases). The CDR3 sequence is 15 residues long. CDR1 and CDR2 (germline): SGHAT, FQDESV (reference sequence). V was trimmed by 5 bases and J by 2 bases, leaving 15 bases between them.